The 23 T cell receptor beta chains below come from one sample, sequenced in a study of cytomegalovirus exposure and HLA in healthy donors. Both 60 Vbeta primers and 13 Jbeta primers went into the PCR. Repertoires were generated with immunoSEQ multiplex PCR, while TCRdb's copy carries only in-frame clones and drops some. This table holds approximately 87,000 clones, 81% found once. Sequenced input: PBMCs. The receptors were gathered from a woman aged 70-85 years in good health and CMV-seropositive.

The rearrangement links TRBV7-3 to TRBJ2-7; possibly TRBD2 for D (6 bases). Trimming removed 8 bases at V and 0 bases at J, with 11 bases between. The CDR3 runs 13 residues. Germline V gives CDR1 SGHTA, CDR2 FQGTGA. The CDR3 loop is CASARDSSYEQYF. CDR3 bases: TGTGCCAGCGCTAGGGACTCCTCCTACGAGCAGTACTTC.

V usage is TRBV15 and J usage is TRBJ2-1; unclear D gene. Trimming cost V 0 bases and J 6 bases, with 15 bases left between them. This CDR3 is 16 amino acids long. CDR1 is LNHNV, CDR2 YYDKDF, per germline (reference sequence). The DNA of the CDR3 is TGTGCCACCAGCAGAGATGTGACTTCTGAATCCAATGAGCAGTTCTTC. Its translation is CATSRDVTSESNEQFF.

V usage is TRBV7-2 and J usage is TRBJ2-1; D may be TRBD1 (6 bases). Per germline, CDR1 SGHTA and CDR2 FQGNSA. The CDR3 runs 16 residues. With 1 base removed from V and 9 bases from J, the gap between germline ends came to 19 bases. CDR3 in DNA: TGTGCCAGCAGCTTAGAGTGGGCGGCCCGAGGGGGTGAGCAGTTCTTC. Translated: CASSLEWAARGGEQFF.

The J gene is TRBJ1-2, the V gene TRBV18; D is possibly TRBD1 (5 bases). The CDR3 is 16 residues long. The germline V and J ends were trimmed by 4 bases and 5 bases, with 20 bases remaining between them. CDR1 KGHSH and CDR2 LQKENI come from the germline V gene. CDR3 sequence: CASSLASLGDIYGYTF. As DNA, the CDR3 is TGTGCCAGCTCACTTGCCTCTCTAGGGGATATTTATGGCTACACCTTC.

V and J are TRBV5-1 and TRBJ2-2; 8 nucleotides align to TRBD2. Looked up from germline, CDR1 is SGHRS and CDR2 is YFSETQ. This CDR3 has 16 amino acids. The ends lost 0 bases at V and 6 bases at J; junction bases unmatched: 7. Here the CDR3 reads CASSLEPAGEAGELFF. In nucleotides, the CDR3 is TGCGCCAGCAGCTTGGAGCCAGCGGGAGAGGCCGGGGAGCTGTTTTTT. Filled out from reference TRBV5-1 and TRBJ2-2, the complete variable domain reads KAGVTQTPRYLIKTRGQQVTLSCSPISGHRSVSWYQQTPGQGLQFLFEYFSETQRNKGNFPGRFSGRQFSNSRSEMNVSTLELGDSALYLCASSLEPAGEAGELFFGEGSRLTVL.

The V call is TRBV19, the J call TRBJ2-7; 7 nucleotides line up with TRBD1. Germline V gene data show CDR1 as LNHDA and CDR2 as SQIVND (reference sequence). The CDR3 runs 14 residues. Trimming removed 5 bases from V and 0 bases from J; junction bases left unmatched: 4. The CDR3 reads CASSAGTVSYEQYF. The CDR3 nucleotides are TGTGCCAGTAGTGCTGGGACAGTCTCCTACGAGCAGTACTTC.

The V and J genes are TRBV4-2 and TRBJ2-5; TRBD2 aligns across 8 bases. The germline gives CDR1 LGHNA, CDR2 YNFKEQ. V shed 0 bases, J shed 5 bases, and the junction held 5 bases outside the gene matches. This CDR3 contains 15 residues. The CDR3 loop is CASSQDRGGQETQYF. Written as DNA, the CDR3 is TGTGCCAGCAGCCAAGATCGGGGGGGGCAGGAGACCCAGTACTTC.

The CDR3 is CASSSGSSYEQYF. CDR3 nucleotides: TGTGCCAGCTCAAGCGGGTCTTCCTACGAGCAGTACTTC. The V gene is TRBV14, the J gene TRBJ2-7; TRBD2 is a possible D gene (6 bases). Between the trimmed V and J ends, which lost 8 bases and 1 base, there was a span of 12 bases. Germline V gives CDR1 SGHDN, CDR2 FVKESK. This CDR3 region has 13 residues.

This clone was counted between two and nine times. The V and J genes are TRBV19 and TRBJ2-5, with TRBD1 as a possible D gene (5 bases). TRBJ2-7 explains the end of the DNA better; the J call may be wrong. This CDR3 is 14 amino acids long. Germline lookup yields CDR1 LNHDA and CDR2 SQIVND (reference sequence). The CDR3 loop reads CASSDSVLSYEQYF. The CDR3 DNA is TGTGCCAGTTCAGACAGCGTCCTCTCCTACGAGCAGTACTTC.

DNA of the CDR3: TGTGCCAGCTCACCACCTAGCGCAGCTGAGCAGTTCTTC. Translated, it gives CASSPPSAAEQFF. The chain joins TRBV18 to TRBJ2-1; D might be TRBD2 (5 bases). Trimming removed 0 bases from V and 9 bases from J, with 9 bases in between. The CDR3 spans 13 residues. Germline V gives CDR1 KGHSH, CDR2 LQKENI. Full variable domain (rest looked up from reference TRBV18 and TRBJ2-1): NAGVMQNPRHLVRRRGQEARLRCSPMKGHSHVYWYRQLPEEGLKFMVYLQKENIIDESGMPKERFSAEFPKEGPSILRIQQVVRGDSAAYFCASSPPSAAEQFFGPGTRLTVL.

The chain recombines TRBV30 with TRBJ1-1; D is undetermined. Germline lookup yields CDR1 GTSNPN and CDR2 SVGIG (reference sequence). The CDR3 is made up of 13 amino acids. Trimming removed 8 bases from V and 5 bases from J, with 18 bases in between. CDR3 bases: TGTGCCCGCAGCCACTCTCAGCGGACTGAAGCTTTCTTT. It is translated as CARSHSQRTEAFF.

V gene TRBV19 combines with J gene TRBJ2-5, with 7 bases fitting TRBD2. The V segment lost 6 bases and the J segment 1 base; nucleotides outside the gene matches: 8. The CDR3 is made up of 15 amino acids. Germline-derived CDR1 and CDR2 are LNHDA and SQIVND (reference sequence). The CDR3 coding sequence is TGTGCCAGTAGACGGGGGGAGTGGGGCCAAGAGACCCAGTACTTC. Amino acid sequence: CASRRGEWGQETQYF.

The CDR3 DNA reads TGTGCCAGCAAACTGGCAGGGGGGAATGAGCAGTTCTTC. Its protein is CASKLAGGNEQFF. The chain is built from TRBV11-2 and TRBJ2-1; a weak D match, TRBD1 (7 bases). CDR1 and CDR2 (germline): SGHAT, FQNNGV. The CDR3 has 13 amino acids. The V and J ends lost 7 bases and 7 bases respectively, with 14 bases between them.

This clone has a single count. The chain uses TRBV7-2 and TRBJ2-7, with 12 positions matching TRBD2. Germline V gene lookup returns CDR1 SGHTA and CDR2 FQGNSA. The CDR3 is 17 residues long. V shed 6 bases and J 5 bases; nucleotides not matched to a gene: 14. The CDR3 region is CASRLPITTSGSHEQYF. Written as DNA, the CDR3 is TGTGCCAGCAGATTACCAATTACGACTAGCGGGAGCCACGAGCAGTACTTC.

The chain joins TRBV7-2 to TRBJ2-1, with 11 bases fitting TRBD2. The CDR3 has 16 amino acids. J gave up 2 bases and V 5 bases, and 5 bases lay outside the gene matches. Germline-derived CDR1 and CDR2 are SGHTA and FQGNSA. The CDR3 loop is CASSPVSGRAYNEQFF. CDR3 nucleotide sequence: TGTGCCAGCAGCCCAGTTAGCGGGAGGGCCTACAATGAGCAGTTCTTC.

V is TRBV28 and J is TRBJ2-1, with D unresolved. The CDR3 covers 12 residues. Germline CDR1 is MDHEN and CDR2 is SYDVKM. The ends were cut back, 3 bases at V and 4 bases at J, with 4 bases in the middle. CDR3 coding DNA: TGTGCCAGCAGTTTCGTATACAATGAGCAGTTCTTC. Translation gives CASSFVYNEQFF.

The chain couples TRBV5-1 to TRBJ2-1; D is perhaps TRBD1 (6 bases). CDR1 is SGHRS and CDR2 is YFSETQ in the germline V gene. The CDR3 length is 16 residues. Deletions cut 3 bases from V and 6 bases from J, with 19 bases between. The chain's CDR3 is CASSWGPGLPGNEQFF. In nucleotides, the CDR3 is TGCGCCAGCAGCTGGGGGCCGGGGCTTCCCGGCAATGAGCAGTTCTTC.

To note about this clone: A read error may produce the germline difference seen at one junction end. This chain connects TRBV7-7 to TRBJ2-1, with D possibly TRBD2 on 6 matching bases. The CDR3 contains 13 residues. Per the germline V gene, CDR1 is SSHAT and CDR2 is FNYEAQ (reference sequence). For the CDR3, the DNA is TGTGCTAGCAGCGTTGGAGGGAGGAATGAGCAGTTCTTC. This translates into CASSVGGRNEQFF.

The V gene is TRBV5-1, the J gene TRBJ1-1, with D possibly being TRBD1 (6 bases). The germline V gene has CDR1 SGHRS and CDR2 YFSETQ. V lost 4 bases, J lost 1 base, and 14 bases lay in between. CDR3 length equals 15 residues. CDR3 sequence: CASSAGRQANTEAFF. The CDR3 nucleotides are TGCGCCAGCAGCGCGGGTCGACAGGCGAACACTGAAGCTTTCTTT.

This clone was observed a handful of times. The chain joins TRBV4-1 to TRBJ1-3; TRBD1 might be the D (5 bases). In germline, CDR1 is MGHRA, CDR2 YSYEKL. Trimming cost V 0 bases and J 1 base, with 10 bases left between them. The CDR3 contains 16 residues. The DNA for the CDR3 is TGCGCCAGCAGCCAAGATCAGGGAGGATCTGGAAACACCATATATTTT. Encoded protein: CASSQDQGGSGNTIYF.

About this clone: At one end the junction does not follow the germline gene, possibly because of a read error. The CDR3 bases are TGTTCCAGCAGCTTAAAGGGGTACGAGCAGTACTTC. This gives the protein CSSSLKGYEQYF. V usage is TRBV7-9 and J usage is TRBJ2-7, with D perhaps matching TRBD1 (5 bases). There are 12 residues in the CDR3. The germline V gene has CDR1 SEHNR and CDR2 FQNEAQ (reference sequence).

DNA for the CDR3: TGTGCCAGCTCCCCCCTCCACAGGGACGTAAACACTGAAGCTTTCTTT. Protein: CASSPLHRDVNTEAFF. The rearrangement joins TRBV18 to TRBJ1-1; perhaps TRBD1 as D (6 bases). The CDR3 consists of 16 residues. Germline values: CDR1 KGHSH, CDR2 LQKENI. Trimming left V 6 bases short and J 2 bases short, with 19 bases between.

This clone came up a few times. The DNA for the CDR3 is TGTGCCATCAGTGAGTCGACAGGAGCAAATGAAAAACTGTTTTTT. It translates to CAISESTGANEKLFF. The gene calls are TRBV10-3 and TRBJ1-4; TRBD1 is a possible D gene (6 bases). In germline, CDR1 is ENHRY, CDR2 SYGVKD. Trimming left V 0 bases short and J 5 bases short, with 10 bases between. CDR3 length: 15 residues.